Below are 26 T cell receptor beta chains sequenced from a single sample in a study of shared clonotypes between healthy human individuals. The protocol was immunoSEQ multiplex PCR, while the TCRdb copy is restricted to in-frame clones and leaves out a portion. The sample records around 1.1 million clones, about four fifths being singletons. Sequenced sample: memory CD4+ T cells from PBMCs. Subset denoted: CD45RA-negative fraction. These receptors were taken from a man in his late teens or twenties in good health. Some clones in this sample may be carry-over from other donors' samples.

In DNA form, the CDR3 reads TGTGCCAGCAGCTCGGACATGGGCTATAATGAGCAGTTCTTC. Protein: CASSSDMGYNEQFF. This sequence joins TRBV7-9 and TRBJ2-1; maybe TRBD1 (5 bases). V was shortened by 4 bases and J by 7 bases, with 14 bases between the two germline ends. The CDR3 has 14 residues. The germline gives CDR1 SEHNR, CDR2 FQNEAQ (reference sequence).

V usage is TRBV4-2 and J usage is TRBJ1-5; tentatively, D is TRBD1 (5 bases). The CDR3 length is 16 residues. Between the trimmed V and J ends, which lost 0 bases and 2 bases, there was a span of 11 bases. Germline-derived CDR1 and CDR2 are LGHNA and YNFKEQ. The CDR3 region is CASSQDVGPGNQPQHF. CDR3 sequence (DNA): TGTGCCAGCAGCCAAGATGTGGGGCCGGGCAATCAGCCCCAGCATTTT.

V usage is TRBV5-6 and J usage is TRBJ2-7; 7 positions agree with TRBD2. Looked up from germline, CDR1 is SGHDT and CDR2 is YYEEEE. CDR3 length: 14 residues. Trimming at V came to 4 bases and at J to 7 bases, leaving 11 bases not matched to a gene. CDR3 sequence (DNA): TGTGCCAGCAGCCGTAGCGGGTCCCTCCAGGAGCAGTACTTC. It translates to CASSRSGSLQEQYF.

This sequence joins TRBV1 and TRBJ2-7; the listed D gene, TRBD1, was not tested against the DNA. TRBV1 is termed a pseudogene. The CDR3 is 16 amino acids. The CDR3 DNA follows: TGCACCAGCAGCCAAGACTTAGGACAGGGGTTCAACGAGCAGTACTTC. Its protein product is CTSSQDLGQGFNEQYF.

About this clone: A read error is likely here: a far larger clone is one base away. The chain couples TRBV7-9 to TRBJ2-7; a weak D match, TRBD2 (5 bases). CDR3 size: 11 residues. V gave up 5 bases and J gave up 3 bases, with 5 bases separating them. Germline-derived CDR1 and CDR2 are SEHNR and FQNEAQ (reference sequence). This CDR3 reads CASSRGYEQYF. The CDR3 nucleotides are TGTGCCAGCAGCCGGGGCTACGAGCAGTACTTC.

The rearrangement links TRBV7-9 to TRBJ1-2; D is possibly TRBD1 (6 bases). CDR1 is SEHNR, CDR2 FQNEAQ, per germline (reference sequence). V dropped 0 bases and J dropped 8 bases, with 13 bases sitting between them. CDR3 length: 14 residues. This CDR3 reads CASSLATGRYGYTF. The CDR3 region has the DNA TGTGCCAGCAGCTTAGCCACAGGGCGGTACGGCTACACCTTC. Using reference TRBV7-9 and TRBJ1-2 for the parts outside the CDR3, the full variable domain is DTGVSQNPRHKITKRGQNVTFRCDPISEHNRLYWYRQTLGQGPEFLTYFQNEAQLEKSRLLSDRFSAERPKGSFSTLEIQRTEQGDSAMYLCASSLATGRYGYTFGSGTRLTVV.

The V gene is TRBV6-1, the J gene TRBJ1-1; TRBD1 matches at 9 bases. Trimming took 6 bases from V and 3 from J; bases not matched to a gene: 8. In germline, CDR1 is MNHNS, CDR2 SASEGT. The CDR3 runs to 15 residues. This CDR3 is CASRSGTGSDTEAFF. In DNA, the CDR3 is TGTGCCAGCAGATCCGGGACAGGGTCGGACACTGAAGCTTTCTTT.

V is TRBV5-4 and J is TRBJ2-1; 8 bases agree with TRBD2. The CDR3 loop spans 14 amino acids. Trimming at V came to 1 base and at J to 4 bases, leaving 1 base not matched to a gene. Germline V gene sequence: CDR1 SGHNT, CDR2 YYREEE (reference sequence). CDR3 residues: CASSLTGGYNEQFF. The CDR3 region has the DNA TGTGCCAGCAGCTTGACGGGAGGGTACAATGAGCAGTTCTTC.

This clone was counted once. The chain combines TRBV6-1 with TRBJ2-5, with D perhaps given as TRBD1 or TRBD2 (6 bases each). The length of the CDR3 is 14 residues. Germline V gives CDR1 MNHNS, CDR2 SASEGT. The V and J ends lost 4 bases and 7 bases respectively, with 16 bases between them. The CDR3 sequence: CASSATPGGGTQYF. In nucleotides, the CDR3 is TGTGCCAGCAGTGCGACGCCTGGAGGGGGGACCCAGTACTTC.

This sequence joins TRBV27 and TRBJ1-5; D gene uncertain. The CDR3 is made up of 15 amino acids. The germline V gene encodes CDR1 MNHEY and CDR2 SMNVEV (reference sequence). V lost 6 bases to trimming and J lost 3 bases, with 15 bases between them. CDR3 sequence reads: CASRWDWRINQPQHF. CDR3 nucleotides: TGTGCCAGCAGGTGGGATTGGCGGATCAATCAGCCCCAGCATTTT.

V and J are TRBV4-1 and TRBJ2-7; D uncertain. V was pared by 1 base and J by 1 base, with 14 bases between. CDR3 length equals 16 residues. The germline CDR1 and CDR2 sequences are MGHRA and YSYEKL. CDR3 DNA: TGCGCCAGCAGCCAAGTTGCCCAGGTCGGGTCCTACGAGCAGTACTTC. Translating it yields CASSQVAQVGSYEQYF.

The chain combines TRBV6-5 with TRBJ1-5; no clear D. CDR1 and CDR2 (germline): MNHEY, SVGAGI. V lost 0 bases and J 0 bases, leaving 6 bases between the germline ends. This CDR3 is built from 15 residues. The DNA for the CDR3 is TGTGCCAGCAGTTACTCGGGGAGTAGCAATCAGCCCCAGCATTTT. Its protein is CASSYSGSSNQPQHF.

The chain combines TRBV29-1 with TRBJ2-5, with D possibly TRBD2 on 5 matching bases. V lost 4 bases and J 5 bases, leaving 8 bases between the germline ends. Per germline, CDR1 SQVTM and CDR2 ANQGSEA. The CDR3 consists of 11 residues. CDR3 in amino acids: CSVGEWETQYF. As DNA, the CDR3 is TGCAGCGTTGGGGAGTGGGAGACCCAGTACTTC. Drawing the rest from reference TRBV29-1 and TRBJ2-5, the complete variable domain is SAVISQKPSRDICQRGTSLTIQCQVDSQVTMMFWYRQQPGQSLTLIATANQGSEATYESGFVIDKFPISRPNLTFSTLTVSNMSPEDSSIYLCSVGEWETQYFGPGTRLLVL.

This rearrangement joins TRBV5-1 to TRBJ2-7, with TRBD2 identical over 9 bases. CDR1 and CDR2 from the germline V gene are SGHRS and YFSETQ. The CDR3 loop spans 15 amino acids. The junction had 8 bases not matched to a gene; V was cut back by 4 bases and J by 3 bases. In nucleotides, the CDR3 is TGCGCCAGCAGCACAGGGACTAGCCCGGACTACGAGCAGTACTTC. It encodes CASSTGTSPDYEQYF.

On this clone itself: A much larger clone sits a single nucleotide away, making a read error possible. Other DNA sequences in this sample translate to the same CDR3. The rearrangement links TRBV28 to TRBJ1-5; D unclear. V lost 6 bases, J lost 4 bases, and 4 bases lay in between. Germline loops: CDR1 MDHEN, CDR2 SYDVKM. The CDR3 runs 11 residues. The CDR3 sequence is CASSRNQPQHF. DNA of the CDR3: TGTGCCAGCAGCCGTAATCAGCCCCAGCATTTT. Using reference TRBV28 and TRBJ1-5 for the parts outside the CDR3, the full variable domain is DVKVTQSSRYLVKRTGEKVFLECVQDMDHENMFWYRQDPGLGLRLIYFSYDVKMKEKGDIPEGYSVSREKKERFSLILESASTNQTSMYLCASSRNQPQHFGDGTRLSIL.

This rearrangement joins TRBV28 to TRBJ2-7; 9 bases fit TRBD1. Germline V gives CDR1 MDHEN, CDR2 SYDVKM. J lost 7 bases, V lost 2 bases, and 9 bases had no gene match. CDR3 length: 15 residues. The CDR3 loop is CASSLLGDRAPEQYF. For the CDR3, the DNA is TGTGCCAGCAGTTTACTCGGGGACAGGGCCCCGGAGCAGTACTTC. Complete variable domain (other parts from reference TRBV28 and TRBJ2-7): DVKVTQSSRYLVKRTGEKVFLECVQDMDHENMFWYRQDPGLGLRLIYFSYDVKMKEKGDIPEGYSVSREKKERFSLILESASTNQTSMYLCASSLLGDRAPEQYFGPGTRLTVT.

CDR3: CASRAVGGYTF. The CDR3 coding sequence is TGTGCCAGCAGGGCGGTGGGTGGCTACACCTTC. V and J are TRBV6-5 and TRBJ1-2, with D unclear. The CDR3 is made up of 11 amino acids. Germline lookup yields CDR1 MNHEY and CDR2 SVGAGI. With 6 bases removed from V and 7 bases from J, the gap between germline ends came to 9 bases.

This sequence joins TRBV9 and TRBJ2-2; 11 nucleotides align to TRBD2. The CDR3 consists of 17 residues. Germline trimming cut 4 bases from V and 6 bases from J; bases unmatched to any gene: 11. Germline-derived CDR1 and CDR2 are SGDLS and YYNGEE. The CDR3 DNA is TGTGCCAGCAGCTTCCTCGAGACTAGCGGGGCGGCCGGGGAGCTGTTTTTT. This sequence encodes CASSFLETSGAAGELFF.

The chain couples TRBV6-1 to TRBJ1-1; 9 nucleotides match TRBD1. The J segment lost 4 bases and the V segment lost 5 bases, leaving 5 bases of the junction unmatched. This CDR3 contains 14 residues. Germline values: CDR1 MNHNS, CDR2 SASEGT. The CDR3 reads CASSSQGAGTEAFF. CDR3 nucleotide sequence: TGTGCCAGCAGTTCACAGGGGGCGGGCACTGAAGCTTTCTTT.

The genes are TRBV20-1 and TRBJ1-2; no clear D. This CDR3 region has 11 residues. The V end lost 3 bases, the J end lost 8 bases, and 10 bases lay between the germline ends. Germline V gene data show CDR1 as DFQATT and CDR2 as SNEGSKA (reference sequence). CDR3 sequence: CSASDTWGYTF. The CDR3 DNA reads TGCAGTGCTAGCGATACATGGGGCTACACCTTC.

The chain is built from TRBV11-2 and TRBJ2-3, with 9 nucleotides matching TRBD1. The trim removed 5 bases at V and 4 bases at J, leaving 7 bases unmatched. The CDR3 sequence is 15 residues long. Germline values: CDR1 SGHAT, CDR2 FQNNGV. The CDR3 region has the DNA TGTGCCAGCAGCCCCGGACAGGGGAATTCAGATACGCAGTATTTT. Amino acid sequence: CASSPGQGNSDTQYF.

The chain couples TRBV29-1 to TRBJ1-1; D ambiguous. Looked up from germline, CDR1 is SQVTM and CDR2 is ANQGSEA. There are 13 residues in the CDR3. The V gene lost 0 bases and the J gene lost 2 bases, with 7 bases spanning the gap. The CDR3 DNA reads TGCAGCGTTGAAGATCCTGTCAACACTGAAGCTTTCTTT. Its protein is CSVEDPVNTEAFF.

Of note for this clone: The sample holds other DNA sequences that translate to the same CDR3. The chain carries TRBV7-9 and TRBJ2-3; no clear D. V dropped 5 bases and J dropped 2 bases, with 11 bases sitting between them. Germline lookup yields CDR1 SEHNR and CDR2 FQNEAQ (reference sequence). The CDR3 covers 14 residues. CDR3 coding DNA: TGTGCCAGCAGCCGGAGATTAGACACAGATACGCAGTATTTT. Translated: CASSRRLDTDTQYF.

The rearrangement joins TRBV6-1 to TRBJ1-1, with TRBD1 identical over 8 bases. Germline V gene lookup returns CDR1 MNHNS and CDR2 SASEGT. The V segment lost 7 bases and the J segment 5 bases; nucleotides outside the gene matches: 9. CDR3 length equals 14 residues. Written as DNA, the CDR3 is TGTGCCAGCATTTGGGACAGGTCGAGGACTGAAGCTTTCTTT. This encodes CASIWDRSRTEAFF.

The CDR3 DNA is TGTGCCAGCAGCGCCGACGCATACACTGAAGCTTTCTTT. Its protein is CASSADAYTEAFF. The chain has TRBV2 and TRBJ1-1; D is uncertain. The CDR3 length is 13 residues. Deletions cut 6 bases from V and 3 bases from J, with 11 bases between. CDR1 is SNHLY and CDR2 is FYNNEI in the germline V gene.

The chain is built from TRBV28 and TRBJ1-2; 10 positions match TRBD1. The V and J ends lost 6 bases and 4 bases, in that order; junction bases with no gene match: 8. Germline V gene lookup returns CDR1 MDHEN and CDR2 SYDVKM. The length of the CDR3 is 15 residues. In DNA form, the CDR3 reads TGTGCCAGCAGCCGACAGGGGGCGCAGTTCTATGGCTACACCTTC. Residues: CASSRQGAQFYGYTF.